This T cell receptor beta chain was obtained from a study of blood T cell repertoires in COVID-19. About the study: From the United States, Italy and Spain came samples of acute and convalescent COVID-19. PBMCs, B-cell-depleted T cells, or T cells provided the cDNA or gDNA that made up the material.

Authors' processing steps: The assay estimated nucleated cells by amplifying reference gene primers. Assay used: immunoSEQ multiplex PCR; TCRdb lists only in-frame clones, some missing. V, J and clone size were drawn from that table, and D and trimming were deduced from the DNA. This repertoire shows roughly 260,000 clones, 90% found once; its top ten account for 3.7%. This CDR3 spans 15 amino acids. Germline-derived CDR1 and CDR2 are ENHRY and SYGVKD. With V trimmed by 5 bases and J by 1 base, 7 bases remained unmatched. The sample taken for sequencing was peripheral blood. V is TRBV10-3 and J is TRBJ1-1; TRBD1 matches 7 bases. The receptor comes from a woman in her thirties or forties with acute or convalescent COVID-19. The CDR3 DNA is TGTGCCATCAGTCCCGCCGGGACAGCGAACACTGAAGCTTTCTTT. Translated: CAISPAGTANTEAFF.